Below are 25 T cell receptor beta chains sequenced from a single sample in a study of CD8+CD57+ T cells in acquired aplastic anemia. The template used for profiling TCR beta VDJ and CDR3 was genomic DNA. One entry per CDR3 protein results from TCRdb running MiXCR on the reads. The table records some 410,000 distinct CDR3 sequences, 65% to 75% of them present only once. Material for sequencing was sorted CD4+, CD8+, or CD8+CD57+ T cells (not recorded which) from PBMCs. The receptors come from a human donor in good health, serving as a control.

The chain links TRBV11-2 to TRBJ1-2, with a tentative D call TRBD1 (6 bases). The V gene lost 5 bases and the J gene lost 12 bases, with 13 bases spanning the gap. Germline V gene lookup returns CDR1 SGHAT and CDR2 FQNNGV. The CDR3 contains 11 residues. The CDR3 loop reads CASSPQGRNTF. The CDR3 DNA is TGTGCCAGCAGCCCACAGGGAAGGAACACCTTC.

The V and J genes are TRBV7-8 and TRBJ2-3; D tentatively reads TRBD1 or TRBD2 (5 bases each). The CDR3 is 14 residues long. CDR1 is SGHVS and CDR2 is FQNEAQ in the germline V gene. The V end was cut by 7 bases, the J end by 1 base, with 12 bases between. The CDR3 spells CASTGTDRTDTQYF. CDR3 nucleotide sequence: TGTGCCAGCACTGGGACGGATCGCACAGATACGCAGTATTTT.

The rearrangement joins TRBV7-9 to TRBJ2-7, with D hard to call. CDR3 size: 15 residues. Trimming cost V 5 bases and J 13 bases, with 27 bases left between them. Germline CDR1 SEHNR, CDR2 FQNEAQ (reference sequence). The CDR3 region is CASSGEPGDEKLFYF. The CDR3 bases are TGTGCCAGCAGCGGAGAGCCTGGCGATGAAAAACTGTTTTACTTC. Full variable domain (outside the CDR3, taken from reference TRBV7-9 and TRBJ2-7): DTGVSQNPRHKITKRGQNVTFRCDPISEHNRLYWYRQTLGQGPEFLTYFQNEAQLEKSRLLSDRFSAERPKGSFSTLEIQRTEQGDSAMYLCASSGEPGDEKLFYFGPGTRLTVT.

The sample holds a few counts of this clonotype. The chain uses TRBV10-3 and TRBJ1-3; D gene ambiguous. The ends were cut back, 2 bases at V and 2 bases at J, with 7 bases in the middle. This CDR3 has 14 residues. The V gene's germline CDR1 is ENHRY and CDR2 SYGVKD. CDR3 loop: CAISEVQAGNTIYF. CDR3 DNA: TGTGCCATCAGTGAGGTACAAGCTGGAAACACCATATATTTT.

The rearrangement uses TRBV20-1 and TRBJ2-5; 8 bases are shared with TRBD1. The J call is uncertain, as TRBJ2-7 better fits the DNA end. This CDR3 is built from 16 residues. CDR1 DFQATT and CDR2 SNEGSKA come from the germline V gene (reference sequence). The CDR3 DNA is TGCAGTGCCAGTAGAGACGGACAGGGTCCAACCTACGAGCAGTACTTC. It yields the protein CSASRDGQGPTYEQYF.

A note on this clonotype: At one end the junction does not follow the germline gene, possibly because of a read error. The V and J genes are TRBV5-1 and TRBJ2-5, with a tentative D call TRBD2 (6 bases). The CDR3 runs 14 residues. The V gene's germline CDR1 is SGHRS and CDR2 YFSETQ. The CDR3 loop is CASSTGRRQETQYF. CDR3 DNA sequence: TGTGCCAGCAGTACCGGGAGAAGACAAGAGACCCAGTACTTC.

Of note for this clonotype: Germline and junction disagree at one end, which may indicate a read error. This rearrangement joins TRBV7-6 to TRBJ2-3; TRBD1 agrees at 8 bases. Germline V gene data show CDR1 as SGHVS and CDR2 as FNYEAQ. This CDR3 has 17 amino acids. CDR3 amino acids: CASSLEGTGINLDTQYF. The CDR3 DNA reads TGCGCCAGCAGCTTGGAGGGGACAGGCATCAACCTGGATACGCAGTATTTT. Supplemented by reference TRBV7-6 and TRBJ2-3, the full variable domain reads GAGVSQSPRYKVTKRGQDVALRCDPISGHVSLYWYRQALGQGPEFLTYFNYEAQQDKSGLPNDRFSAERPEGSISTLTIQRTEQRDSAMYRCASSLEGTGINLDTQYFGPGTRLTVL.

This clonotype was counted ten times or more. This chain joins TRBV7-3 and TRBJ1-1; no definite D call. Looked up from germline, CDR1 is SGHTA and CDR2 is FQGTGA. Trimming left V 2 bases short and J 1 base short, with 5 bases between. The CDR3 has 13 residues. The CDR3 loop is CASSLVGNTEAFF. The CDR3 DNA sequence: TGTGCCAGCAGCTTAGTGGGGAACACTGAAGCTTTCTTT.

This clonotype was observed many times. The chain employs TRBV7-9 and TRBJ1-1; TRBD1 might be the D (6 bases). Germline loops: CDR1 SEHNR, CDR2 FQNEAQ (reference sequence). The CDR3 extends over 13 amino acids. Trimming removed 5 bases at V and 5 bases at J, with 12 bases between. The CDR3 DNA reads TGTGCCAGCAGCGAGCAGGGGAGGACTGAAGCTTTCTTT. Residues: CASSEQGRTEAFF.

The J gene is TRBJ1-2, the V gene TRBV20-1; the D gene is possibly TRBD1 (6 bases). Trimming left V 3 bases short and J 6 bases short, with 17 bases between. The CDR3 has 14 amino acids. The V gene's germline CDR1 is DFQATT and CDR2 SNEGSKA (reference sequence). The CDR3: CSARDSVGDDGYTF. The CDR3 region has the DNA TGCAGTGCTAGGGACAGCGTGGGTGATGATGGCTACACCTTC.

Note on this clonotype: In this CDR3 the conserved last residue, phenylalanine or tryptophan, is missing, so a read error is likely. The chain couples TRBV29-1 to TRBJ2-7, with 10 bases matching TRBD1. CDR1 SQVTM and CDR2 ANQGSEA come from the germline V gene. Trimming at V came to 7 bases and at J to 7 bases, leaving 16 bases not matched to a gene. This CDR3 comprises 15 residues. CDR3 loop: CSAIATGGNAGEQYL. The CDR3 nucleotides read TGCAGCGCTATCGCGACAGGGGGCAATGCCGGTGAGCAGTACCTC.

As to this clonotype: The conserved closing phenylalanine or tryptophan is absent in this CDR3, likely reflecting a read error. No DNA is shown, since the ends of the CDR3 on it are uncertain; the CDR3 is the one TCRdb lists. The V call is TRBV2, the J call TRBJ2-5. The germline gives CDR1 SNHLY, CDR2 FYNNEI. Including both end residues, the CDR3 is 13 amino acids long. CDR3 protein: CASSSKVGETEEL.

The chain links TRBV7-9 to TRBJ2-1; D might be TRBD2 (7 bases). Trimming shortened V by 6 bases and J by 13 bases, and 28 bases separated the two germline ends. The CDR3 spans 16 residues. Per the germline V gene, CDR1 is SEHNR and CDR2 is FQNEAQ (reference sequence). This chain's CDR3 is CASRVTARRGGADQFF. The CDR3 DNA sequence: TGTGCCAGCAGGGTGACAGCGCGGAGAGGGGGGGCCGACCAGTTCTTC.

This clonotype was counted once. This rearrangement joins TRBV5-1 to TRBJ1-3, with D unclear. Trimming removed 4 bases from V and 2 bases from J, with 16 bases in between. This CDR3 has 16 residues. The germline gives CDR1 SGHRS, CDR2 YFSETQ. The CDR3 here is CASSALPAEPGNTIYF. Written as DNA, the CDR3 is TGCGCCAGCAGCGCTCTCCCGGCGGAACCTGGAAACACCATATATTTT.

This clonotype was picked up a small number of times. The chain employs TRBV11-2 and TRBJ1-2, with D unresolved. The ends were cut back, 1 base at V and 5 bases at J, with 8 bases in the middle. Germline V lookup: CDR1 SGHAT, CDR2 FQNNGV. The CDR3 sequence is 13 residues long. CDR3 in DNA: TGTGCCAGCAGCTTAGGGCGCAGGTATGGCTACACCTTC. The encoded protein is CASSLGRRYGYTF.

This clonotype has a handful of counts. The gene calls are TRBV7-2 and TRBJ2-1; 10 bases map to TRBD2. V lost 5 bases to trimming and J lost 7 bases; unmatched junction nucleotides: 5. Germline CDR1 reads SGHTA; CDR2 reads FQGNSA. CDR3 length: 14 amino acids. The CDR3, as DNA: TGTGCCAGCAGCACCGGACTAGCGGTGAATGAGCAGTTCTTC. Residues: CASSTGLAVNEQFF.

This clonotype has ten or more counts. The gene calls are TRBV7-8 and TRBJ1-5; a weak D match, TRBD1 (5 bases). The CDR3 totals 13 residues. From germline, CDR1 is SGHVS and CDR2 FQNEAQ. V was cut by 5 bases and J by 5 bases, with 10 bases left in between. The CDR3 is CASSHGADQPQHF. CDR3 DNA sequence: TGTGCCAGCAGCCACGGGGCTGATCAGCCCCAGCATTTT.

The chain joins TRBV2 to TRBJ1-1, with 8 bases that match TRBD1. V lost 4 bases to trimming and J lost 6 bases; unmatched junction nucleotides: 4. Looked up from germline, CDR1 is SNHLY and CDR2 is FYNNEI. This CDR3 is built from 13 residues. The CDR3 DNA sequence: TGTGCCAGCAGTGTCAGGGGGCTCGCTGAAGCTTTCTTT. This translates into CASSVRGLAEAFF. The entire variable domain, with the rest obtained from reference TRBV2 and TRBJ1-1, is as follows: EPEVTQTPSHQVTQMGQEVILRCVPISNHLYFYWYRQILGQKVEFLVSFYNNEISEKSEIFDDQFSVERPDGSNFTLKIRSTKLEDSAMYFCASSVRGLAEAFFGQGTRLTVV.

There are a few counts of this clonotype. The V gene is TRBV10-3, the J gene TRBJ1-2; D call uncertain. Trimming pared 6 bases from V and 0 bases from J, leaving 11 bases between. The length of the CDR3 is 14 residues. Germline-derived CDR1 and CDR2 are ENHRY and SYGVKD. The DNA for the CDR3 is TGTGCCATCAGCCCAGGCCTAGCTAACTATGGCTACACCTTC. Translated: CAISPGLANYGYTF.

The V gene is TRBV7-9, the J gene TRBJ1-4; D is possibly TRBD1 (6 bases). V dropped 5 bases and J dropped 10 bases, with 17 bases sitting between them. Germline CDR1 is SEHNR and CDR2 is FQNEAQ (reference sequence). The CDR3 totals 14 residues. The CDR3 is CASSTQGRLGKLFF. The CDR3 bases are TGTGCCAGCAGCACTCAGGGGAGATTGGGAAAACTGTTTTTT.

Worth noting for this clonotype: This may stem from a read error, because a much larger clone lies one nucleotide away. The chain has TRBV9 and TRBJ2-3, with D perhaps given as TRBD1 or TRBD2 (5 bases each). V lost 4 bases and J lost 3, with 21 bases in between. CDR1 and CDR2 (germline): SGDLS, YYNGEE. This CDR3 region has 17 residues. Here the CDR3 reads CASSKEPGRGITDTQYF. CDR3 DNA: TGTGCCAGCAGCAAAGAACCGGGACGGGGAATTACAGATACGCAGTATTTT.

In regard to this clonotype: The junction departs from germline at one end; a sequencing error may be responsible. The chain links TRBV7-3 to TRBJ2-1; D gene uncertain. This CDR3 comprises 16 residues. Germline V gene sequence: CDR1 SGHTA, CDR2 FQGTGA. The CDR3, as DNA: TGCGCCAGCAGCTTCCAGTTGGGATCCGAAAGAAATGAGCAGTTCTTC. As protein: CASSFQLGSERNEQFF.

CDR3 nucleotides: TGCAGTGCCACCCAGCTTAACAATGAGCAGTTCTTC. As protein: CSATQLNNEQFF. V usage is TRBV20-1 and J usage is TRBJ2-1; D is undetermined. The CDR3 is 12 amino acids. Germline CDR1 DFQATT, CDR2 SNEGSKA (reference sequence). Between the trimmed V and J ends, which lost 6 bases and 5 bases, there was a span of 11 bases.

The chain carries TRBV20-1 and TRBJ1-5, with D maybe TRBD1 (5 bases). Germline CDR1 and CDR2: DFQATT and SNEGSKA (reference sequence). Trimming took 3 bases from V and 6 from J, leaving 15 bases between them. The CDR3 loop spans 14 amino acids. CDR3 DNA: TGCAGTGCTAGGTCAGACGGGGGTAGTCAGCCCCAGCATTTT. Translated: CSARSDGGSQPQHF.

The rearrangement uses TRBV7-2 and TRBJ1-2; D ambiguous. The germline gives CDR1 SGHTA, CDR2 FQGNSA. The CDR3 has 14 residues. V dropped 1 base and J dropped 3 bases, with 9 bases sitting between them. The CDR3 region is CASSLVLADYGYTF. In DNA form, the CDR3 reads TGTGCCAGCAGCTTAGTACTAGCGGACTATGGCTACACCTTC.